The rows below give T cell receptor beta chains drawn from one sample of a study of T cell clonotyping in hematopoietic cell transplantation. TCRdb's copy holds only in-frame clones and misses some; the assay was immunoSEQ multiplex PCR. The repertoire holds about 3,200 clones, with about 70% as singletons. Source: peripheral blood mononuclear cells, taken 30 days after allogeneic stem cell transplant. Receptors were obtained from a male patient aged 40-50 years who had an allogeneic stem cell transplant from an unrelated donor, so the T cells may come from the graft donor. Some clones in this sample may be carry-over from other donors' samples. The CDR3 runs from the conserved cysteine through the conserved F or W. Each record gives: D gene, clone size, J gene, V gene, CDR3 DNA, CDR3 protein. D genes are given only for firm matches. Where a row states a size, it is once, few, many or the class of an expanded clone; other rows omit it.

-	-	TRBJ2-2	TRBV5-5	TGTGCCAGCAGCTTGTGGTGGGACACCGGGGAGCTGTTTTTT	CASSLWWDTGELFF
TRBD1	-	TRBJ2-7	TRBV28	TGTGCCAGCACCCTTGGTAGGGGGCCTAGCTACGAGCAGTACTTC	CASTLGRGPSYEQYF
TRBD1	-	TRBJ2-4	TRBV30	TGTGCCTGGAGTGTAATTCGGGCAACCCGCGGGACAGGGGGCCGAAACATTCAGTACTTC	CAWSVIRATRGTGGRNIQYF
TRBD1	once	TRBJ2-5	TRBV10-3	TGTGCCATCAGTCAACTATACAGGGGTAGCCAAGAGACCCAGTACTTC	CAISQLYRGSQETQYF
-	-	TRBJ2-5	TRBV7-2	TGTGCCACTTCCCTAGGGCCTAGCTCCAAAGAGACCCAGTACTTC	CATSLGPSSKETQYF
-	-	TRBJ2-3	TRBV7-3	TGTGCCAGCAGCCAAAGAGGTGCCACAGATACGCAGTATTTT	CASSQRGATDTQYF
-	-	TRBJ1-2	TRBV20-1	TGCAGTGCTGGCGGGGAGGGCTACACCTTC	CSAGGEGYTF
-	-	TRBJ2-2	TRBV7-2	TGTGCCAGCAGCCCCTCCTACAGTTCCGGGGAGCTGTTTTTT	CASSPSYSSGELFF
TRBD2	-	TRBJ2-1	TRBV9	TGTGCCAGCAGCGTAGGACTAGCGGGGGCCTACAATGAGCAGTTCTTC	CASSVGLAGAYNEQFF
-	once	TRBJ2-2	TRBV7-8	TGTGCCAGCAGCTTCGAGGGAAACCTCGGGGAGCTGTTTTTT	CASSFEGNLGELFF
TRBD2	-	TRBJ2-3	TRBV6-4	TGTGCCAGCAGTGAAGGCGGGGGAACAGATACGCAGTATTTT	CASSEGGGTDTQYF
-	few	TRBJ1-1	TRBV19	TGTGCCAGTAGTATTGATGGGCCTAACACTGAAGCTTTCTTT	CASSIDGPNTEAFF
-	-	TRBJ1-3	TRBV5-1	TGCGCCAGCAGCTCTGTTGCGGGAGGAAACACCATATATTTT	CASSSVAGGNTIYF
-	few	TRBJ2-4	TRBV4-1	TGCGCCAGCAGCCAAGAGGAACAGCTAGCCAAAAACATTCAGTACTTC	CASSQEEQLAKNIQYF
-	-	TRBJ2-3	TRBV4-3	TGCGCCAGCAGCCAAGCTTCATTAGGGGATACGCAGTATTTT	CASSQASLGDTQYF
-	-	TRBJ1-1	TRBV5-3	TGTGCCAGAAGCTTGGCCACAGACTTAAACACTGAAGCTTTCTTT	CARSLATDLNTEAFF
TRBD1	-	TRBJ1-2	TRBV9	TGTGCCAGCAGCGAGGGGGACAGGGGAGGCTACACCTTC	CASSEGDRGGYTF
-	-	TRBJ2-2	TRBV5-1	TGCGCCAGCAGCTCGGCGGAAGGCGGGGAGCTGTTTTTT	CASSSAEGGELFF
-	-	TRBJ1-2	TRBV7-3	TGTGCCAGCAGCACAACACAAGGGAGTCGAGTTGGCTTC	CASSTTQGSRVGF
TRBD1	-	TRBJ1-5	TRBV11-2	TGTGCCAGCAGCCAGGGACAGGAGGTCAATCAGCCCCAGCATTTT	CASSQGQEVNQPQHF
TRBD1	few	TRBJ2-5	TRBV5-1	TGCGCCAGCATTTGGCAGGGGGAAGAGACCCAGTACTTC	CASIWQGEETQYF
TRBD1	-	TRBJ2-7	TRBV6-1	TGTGCCAGCACTGACAGGGCCCCCTACGAGCAGTACTTC	CASTDRAPYEQYF
TRBD1	few	TRBJ1-2	TRBV6-6	TGTGCCAGCAAACCTGACAGGGGCCCGGCCGGCTACACCTTC	CASKPDRGPAGYTF
-	-	TRBJ1-2	TRBV7-2	TGTGCCAGCAGCTTCAAGACAGGCGAGTATGGCTACACCTTC	CASSFKTGEYGYTF
-	-	TRBJ2-1	TRBV28	TGTGCCAGCAGTTCCATCACAGGGAATTCCTACAATGAGCAGTTCTTC	CASSSITGNSYNEQFF
-	-	TRBJ1-1	TRBV11-2	TGTGCCAGCAGTCCTACAGCGAACACTGAAGCTTTCTTT	CASSPTANTEAFF
TRBD1	-	TRBJ1-1	TRBV6-5	TGTGCCAGCAGTCGCCAGGGGGCGCTCACTGAAGCTTTCTTT	CASSRQGALTEAFF
TRBD1	-	TRBJ2-7	TRBV25-1	TGTGCCAGCAGTGAATTCTCCAGTGACAGGGGCTACGAGCAGTACTTC	CASSEFSSDRGYEQYF
-	-	TRBJ1-6	TRBV7-2	TGTGCCAGCAGCTTAGATTATAATTCACCCCTCCACTTT	CASSLDYNSPLHF
TRBD1	-	TRBJ2-2	TRBV5-4	TGTGCCAGCAGTTTCGACAGGGACACCGGGGAGCTGTTTTTT	CASSFDRDTGELFF
TRBD1	-	TRBJ2-3	TRBV4-2	TGTGCCAGCAGCCAAGTTCCCAGGGGGAAGAATGAAGATACGCAGTATTTT	CASSQVPRGKNEDTQYF
-	few	TRBJ1-5	TRBV5-3	TGTGCCAGAAGCTTGGCCTGGTCCGAGGGAGGCAATCAGCCCCAGCATTTT	CARSLAWSEGGNQPQHF
-	-	TRBJ2-1	TRBV27	TGTGCCAGCAGTCAGGAACCGGGACCTGAGTACAATGAGCAGTTCTTC	CASSQEPGPEYNEQFF
TRBD1	-	TRBJ1-1	TRBV6-1	TGTGCCAGCACCAACAGGGGCCTTGAAGCTTTCTTT	CASTNRGLEAFF
TRBD1	-	TRBJ2-7	TRBV30	TGTGCCACCCGGGACAGGGGCTACGAGCAGTACTTC	CATRDRGYEQYF
-	-	TRBJ1-2	TRBV2	TGTGCCAGCAGTGAACGCAGGGGCAGATATGGCTACACCTTC	CASSERRGRYGYTF
TRBD2	-	TRBJ2-1	TRBV11-3	TGTGCCAGCTGGGGAGGGAGCTCCTACAATGAGCAGTTCTTC	CASWGGSSYNEQFF
-	-	TRBJ2-7	TRBV28	TGTGCCAGCAGGCCTTCCACGGACGAGCAGTACTTC	CASRPSTDEQYF
-	-	TRBJ1-5	TRBV5-1	TGCGCCAGCAGCTTGGGACAGCCCAATCAGCCCCAGCATTTT	CASSLGQPNQPQHF
-	-	TRBJ1-5	TRBV6-1	TGTGCCAGCGCCAGGGAGGGAAGGAATCAGCCCCAGCATTTT	CASAREGRNQPQHF
-	-	TRBJ2-6	TRBV7-9	TGTGCCAGCAGCTTAGATCCCAAGGGGTCTGGGGCCAACGTCCTGACTTTC	CASSLDPKGSGANVLTF